Shown below are 5 T cell receptor beta chains from a single sample sequenced in a study of T cell responses to AZD1222 COVID-19 vaccine. TCRdb keeps only in-frame clones here, not all; method: immunoSEQ multiplex PCR. The data contain some 120,000 clones, approximately 85% of them singletons. Specimen: peripheral blood, collected on day 0 of AZD1222 vaccination. All receptors come from an adult in good health.

The genes are TRBV7-7 and TRBJ2-3, with no clear D. This CDR3 region has 13 residues. Germline V gives CDR1 SSHAT, CDR2 FNYEAQ (reference sequence). With 1 base removed from V and 2 bases from J, the gap between germline ends came to 4 bases. This CDR3 is CASSLEVTDTQYF. The CDR3 DNA reads as TGTGCCAGCAGCTTAGAGGTCACAGATACGCAGTATTTT.

The chain employs TRBV3-1 (or the pseudogene TRBV3-2) and TRBJ2-2; a possible D gene is TRBD1 (6 bases). The CDR3 length is 14 residues. The germline gives CDR1 LGHDT, CDR2 YNNKEL (reference sequence). The V gene lost 3 bases and the J gene lost 8 bases, with 13 bases spanning the gap. The CDR3 coding sequence is TGTGCCAGCAGCCAGGGGACAACTAGGGGGGAGCTGTTTTTT. Protein: CASSQGTTRGELFF.

The chain recombines TRBV19 with TRBJ1-2; TRBD1 might be the D (5 bases). Trimming left V 3 bases short and J 5 bases short, with 16 bases between. The germline V gene encodes CDR1 LNHDA and CDR2 SQIVND (reference sequence). This CDR3 is 15 amino acids long. DNA of the CDR3: TGTGCCAGTAGTATCGGGTTGGGGACGGTTTATGGCTACACCTTC. Residues: CASSIGLGTVYGYTF.

V is TRBV5-1 and J is TRBJ1-1; 7 bases line up with TRBD1. The V and J ends lost 7 bases and 5 bases, in that order; junction bases with no gene match: 14. CDR3 length: 15 residues. Germline assignment: CDR1 SGHRS and CDR2 YFSETQ. CDR3 protein: CASANFLGGNTEAFF. The CDR3 bases are TGCGCCAGCGCGAACTTTTTAGGGGGCAATACTGAAGCTTTCTTT.

The CDR3 reads CASSFTEAYNEQFF. DNA of the CDR3: TGTGCCAGCAGTTTTACGGAGGCCTACAATGAGCAGTTCTTC. The chain has TRBV27 and TRBJ2-1; tentative D call: TRBD2 (5 bases). The V gene's germline CDR1 is MNHEY and CDR2 SMNVEV (reference sequence). The ends were cut back, 3 bases at V and 2 bases at J, with 8 bases in the middle. The CDR3 is 14 residues long.